This T cell receptor (beta chain) came from a study of blood T cells in healthy people across ages. Primers used in a second PCR of about 7 to 12 cycles were a sample-barcoded 5' primer and a J-beta primer mix. MiXCR was run by TCRdb on the 5' RACE reads, yielding one entry per CDR3 protein. The profile covers about 620,000 distinct CDR3 sequences, with roughly half appearing a single time and about 13% taken by the ten largest. The CDR3 runs to 15 residues. Trimming left V 5 bases short and J 2 bases short, with 13 bases between. Germline V gene sequence: CDR1 MDHEN, CDR2 SYDVKM. The V gene is TRBV28, the J gene TRBJ2-1; D uncertain. The sample taken for sequencing was blood. This TCR derives from a woman older than 75 in good health. This CDR3 reads CASSRILYTYNEQFF. CDR3 DNA sequence: TGTGCCAGCAGTAGGATCCTCTACACCTACAATGAGCAGTTCTTC. Full variable domain (outside the CDR3, taken from reference TRBV28 and TRBJ2-1): DVKVTQSSRYLVKRTGEKVFLECVQDMDHENMFWYRQDPGLGLRLIYFSYDVKMKEKGDIPEGYSVSREKKERFSLILESASTNQTSMYLCASSRILYTYNEQFFGPGTRLTVL.